The clone carrying this T cell receptor beta chain was seen just once. Other DNA sequences from this sample encode an identical CDR3 as well. No change in lesions over the prior 6 months defined stable disease. CDR3 length: 15 residues. Germline-derived CDR1 and CDR2 are SGHTA and FQGNSA. V shed 5 bases, J shed 7 bases, and the junction held 8 bases outside the gene matches. Using immunoSEQ multiplex PCR, the repertoire was profiled, and TCRdb retains in-frame clones only, with some absent. In the table there are 40,000 to 50,000 clones, 80% to 95% of which are singletons. This sample stems from a study of resident and recirculating memory T cells in vitiligo. In the study overall: Each patient gave two lesional and two nonlesional epidermal shave biopsies, plus PBMCs.

This chain uses TRBV7-2 with TRBJ2-1, with 10 bases matching TRBD2. The sequence was obtained from a male donor with vitiligo. The sample was blood. CDR3 bases: TGTGCCAGCAGCGCGAGCGGGGGGGCCTTTAATGAGCAGTTCTTC. Amino acid sequence: CASSASGGAFNEQFF.